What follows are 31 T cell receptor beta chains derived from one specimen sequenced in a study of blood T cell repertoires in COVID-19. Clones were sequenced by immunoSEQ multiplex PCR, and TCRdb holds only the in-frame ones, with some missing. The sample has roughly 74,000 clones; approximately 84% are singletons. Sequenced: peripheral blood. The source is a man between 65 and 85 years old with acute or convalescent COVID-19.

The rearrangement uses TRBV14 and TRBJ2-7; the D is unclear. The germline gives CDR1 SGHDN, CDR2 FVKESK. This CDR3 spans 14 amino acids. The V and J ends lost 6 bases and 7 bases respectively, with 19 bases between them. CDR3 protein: CASSLNPGTREQYF. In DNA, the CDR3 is TGTGCCAGCAGTTTAAATCCAGGTACTCGGGAGCAGTACTTC.

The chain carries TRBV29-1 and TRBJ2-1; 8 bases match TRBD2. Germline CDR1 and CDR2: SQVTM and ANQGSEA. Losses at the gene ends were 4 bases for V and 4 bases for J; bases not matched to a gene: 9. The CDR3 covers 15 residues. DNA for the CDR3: TGCAGCGTTGCCCACAGCGGGAGAGGATACAATGAGCAGTTCTTC. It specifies CSVAHSGRGYNEQFF.

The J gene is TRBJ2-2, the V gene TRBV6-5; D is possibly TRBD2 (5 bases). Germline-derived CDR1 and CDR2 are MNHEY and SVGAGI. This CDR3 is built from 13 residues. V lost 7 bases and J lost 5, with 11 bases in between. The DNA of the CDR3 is TGTGCCAGCAACACGGACTGGACCGGGGAGCTGTTTTTT. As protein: CASNTDWTGELFF.

DNA for the CDR3: TGTGCCAGCAGCCCCGACAGGGGCGCTGGAAACACCATATATTTT. Translation: CASSPDRGAGNTIYF. The gene calls are TRBV11-2 and TRBJ1-3; 8 bases are a match to TRBD1. The trim removed 5 bases at V and 2 bases at J, leaving 5 bases unmatched. Germline CDR1 and CDR2: SGHAT and FQNNGV. The CDR3 is made up of 15 amino acids.

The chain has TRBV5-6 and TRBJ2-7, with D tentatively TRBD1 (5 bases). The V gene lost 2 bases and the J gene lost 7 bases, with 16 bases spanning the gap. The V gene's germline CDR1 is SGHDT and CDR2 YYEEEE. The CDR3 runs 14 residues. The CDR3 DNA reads TGTGCCAGCAGCTTCCGGCAGGGCCTCGGGGAGCAGTACTTC. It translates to CASSFRQGLGEQYF.

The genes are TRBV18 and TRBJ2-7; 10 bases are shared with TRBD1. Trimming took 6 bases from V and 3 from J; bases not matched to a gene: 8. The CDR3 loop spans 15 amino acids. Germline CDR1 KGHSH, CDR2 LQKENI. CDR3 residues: CASSPTGTGVYEQYF. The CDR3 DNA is TGTGCCAGCTCCCCCACCGGGACAGGGGTCTACGAGCAGTACTTC.

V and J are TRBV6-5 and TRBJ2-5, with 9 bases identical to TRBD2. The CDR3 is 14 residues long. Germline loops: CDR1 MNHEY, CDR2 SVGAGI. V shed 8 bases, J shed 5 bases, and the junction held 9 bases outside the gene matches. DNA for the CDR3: TGTGCCAGCTCCCGCGGGAGGGAGAGTGAGACCCAGTACTTC. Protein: CASSRGRESETQYF.

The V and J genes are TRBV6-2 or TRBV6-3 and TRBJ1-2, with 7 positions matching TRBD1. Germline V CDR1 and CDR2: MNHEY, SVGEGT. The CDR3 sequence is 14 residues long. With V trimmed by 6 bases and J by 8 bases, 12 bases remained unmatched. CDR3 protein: CASSRTGVGEGYTF. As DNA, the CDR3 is TGTGCCAGCAGCAGGACAGGCGTCGGAGAGGGCTACACCTTC.

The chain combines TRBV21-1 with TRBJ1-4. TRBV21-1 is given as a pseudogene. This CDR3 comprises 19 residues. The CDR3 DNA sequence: TGTGCCAGCAGCAAAAGGCCCTCGAGGGGAGGACTAAAGGGAAATGGGCTGTTTTTT. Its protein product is CASSKRPSRGGLKGNGLFF.

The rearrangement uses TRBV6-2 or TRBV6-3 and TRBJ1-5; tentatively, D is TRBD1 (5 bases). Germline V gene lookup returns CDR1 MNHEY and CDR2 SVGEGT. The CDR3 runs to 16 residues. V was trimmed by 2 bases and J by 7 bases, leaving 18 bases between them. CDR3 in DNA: TGTGCCAGCAGTTACACTCGGGGGGGAATAAGACAGCCCCAGCATTTT. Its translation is CASSYTRGGIRQPQHF.

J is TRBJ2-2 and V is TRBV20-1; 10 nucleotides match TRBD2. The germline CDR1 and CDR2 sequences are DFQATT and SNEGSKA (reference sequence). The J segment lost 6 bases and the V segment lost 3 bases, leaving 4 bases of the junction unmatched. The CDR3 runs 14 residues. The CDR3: CSASLAGVPGELFF. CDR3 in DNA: TGCAGTGCTAGTCTAGCGGGAGTCCCCGGGGAGCTGTTTTTT.

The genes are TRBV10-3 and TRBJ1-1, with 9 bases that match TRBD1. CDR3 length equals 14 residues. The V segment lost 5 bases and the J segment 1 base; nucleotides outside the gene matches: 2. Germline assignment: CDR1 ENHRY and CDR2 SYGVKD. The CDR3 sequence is CAISQTGGNTEAFF. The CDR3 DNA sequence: TGTGCCATCAGTCAGACAGGGGGGAACACTGAAGCTTTCTTT.

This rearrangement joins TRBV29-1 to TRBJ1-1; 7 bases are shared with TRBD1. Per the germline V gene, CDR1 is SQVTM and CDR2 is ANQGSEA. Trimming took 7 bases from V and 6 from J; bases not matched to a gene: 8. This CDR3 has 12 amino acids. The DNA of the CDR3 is TGCAGCGGGCACAGGGGTCGGGCTGAAGCTTTCTTT. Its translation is CSGHRGRAEAFF.

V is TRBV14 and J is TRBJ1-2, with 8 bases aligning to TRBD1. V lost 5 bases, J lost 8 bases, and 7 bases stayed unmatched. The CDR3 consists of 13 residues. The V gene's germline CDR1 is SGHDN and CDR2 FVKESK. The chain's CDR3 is CASSIQGAGGYTF. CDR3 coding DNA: TGTGCCAGCAGCATTCAGGGGGCTGGAGGCTACACCTTC.

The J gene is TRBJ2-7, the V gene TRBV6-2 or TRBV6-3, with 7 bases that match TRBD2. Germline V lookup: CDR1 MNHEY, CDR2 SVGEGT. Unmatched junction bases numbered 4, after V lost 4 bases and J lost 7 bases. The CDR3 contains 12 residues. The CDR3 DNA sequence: TGTGCCAGCAGTTGGCCCGGGGGGGAGCAGTACTTC. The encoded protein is CASSWPGGEQYF.

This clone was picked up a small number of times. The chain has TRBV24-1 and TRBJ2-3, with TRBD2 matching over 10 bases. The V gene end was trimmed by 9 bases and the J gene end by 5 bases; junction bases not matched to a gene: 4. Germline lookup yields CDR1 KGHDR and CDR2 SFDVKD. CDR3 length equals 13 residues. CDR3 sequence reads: CATCLAGEDTQYF. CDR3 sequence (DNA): TGTGCCACCTGTCTAGCGGGAGAAGATACGCAGTATTTT.

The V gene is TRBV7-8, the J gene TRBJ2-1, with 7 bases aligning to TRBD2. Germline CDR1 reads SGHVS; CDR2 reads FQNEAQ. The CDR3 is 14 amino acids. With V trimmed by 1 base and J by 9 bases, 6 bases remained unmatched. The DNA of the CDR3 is TGTGCCAGCAGCTTAGTGGAGCGGGGCGTTGAGCAGTTCTTC. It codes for CASSLVERGVEQFF.

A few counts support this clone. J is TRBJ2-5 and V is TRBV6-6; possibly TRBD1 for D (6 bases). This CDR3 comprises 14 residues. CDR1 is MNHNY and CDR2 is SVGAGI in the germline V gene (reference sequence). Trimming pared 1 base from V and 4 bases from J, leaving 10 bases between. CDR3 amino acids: CASSYLTGPETQYF. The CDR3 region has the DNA TGTGCCAGCAGTTACTTAACAGGGCCAGAGACCCAGTACTTC.

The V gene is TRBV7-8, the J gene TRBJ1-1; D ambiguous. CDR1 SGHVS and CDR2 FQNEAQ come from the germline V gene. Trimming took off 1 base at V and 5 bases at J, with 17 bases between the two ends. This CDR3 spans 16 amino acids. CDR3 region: CASSLELGGFGTEAFF. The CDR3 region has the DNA TGTGCCAGCAGCTTAGAATTGGGAGGCTTTGGGACTGAAGCTTTCTTT.

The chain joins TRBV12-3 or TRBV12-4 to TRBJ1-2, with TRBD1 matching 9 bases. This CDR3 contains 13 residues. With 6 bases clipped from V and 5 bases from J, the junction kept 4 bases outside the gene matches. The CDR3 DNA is TGTGCCAGCAGCGCCGGGACAGGGTATGGCTACACCTTC. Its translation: CASSAGTGYGYTF.

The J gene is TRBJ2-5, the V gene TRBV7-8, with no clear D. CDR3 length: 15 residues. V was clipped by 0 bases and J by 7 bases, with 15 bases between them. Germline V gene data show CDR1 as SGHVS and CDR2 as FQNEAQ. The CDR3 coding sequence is TGTGCCAGCAGCTTAGCGGTGGGTTCATGGGCGACCCAGTACTTC. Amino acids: CASSLAVGSWATQYF.

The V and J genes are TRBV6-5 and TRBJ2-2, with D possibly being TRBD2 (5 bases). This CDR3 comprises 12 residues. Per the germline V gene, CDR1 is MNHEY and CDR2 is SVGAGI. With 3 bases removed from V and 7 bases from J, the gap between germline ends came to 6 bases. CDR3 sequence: CASSYRGGELFF. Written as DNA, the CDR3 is TGTGCCAGCAGTTATCGGGGCGGGGAGCTGTTTTTT.

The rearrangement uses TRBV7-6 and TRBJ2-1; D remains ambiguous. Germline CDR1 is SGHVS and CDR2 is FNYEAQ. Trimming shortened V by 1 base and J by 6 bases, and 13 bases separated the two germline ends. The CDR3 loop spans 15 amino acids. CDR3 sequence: CASSLVARVGNEQFF. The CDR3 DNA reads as TGTGCCAGCAGCTTAGTGGCTAGAGTTGGCAATGAGCAGTTCTTC.

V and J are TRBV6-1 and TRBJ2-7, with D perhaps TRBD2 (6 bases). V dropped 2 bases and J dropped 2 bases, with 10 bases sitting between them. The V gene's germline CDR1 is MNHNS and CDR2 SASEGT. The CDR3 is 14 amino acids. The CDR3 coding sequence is TGTGCCAGCAGTGAACAGGGAGGTCCCTACGAGCAGTACTTC. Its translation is CASSEQGGPYEQYF.

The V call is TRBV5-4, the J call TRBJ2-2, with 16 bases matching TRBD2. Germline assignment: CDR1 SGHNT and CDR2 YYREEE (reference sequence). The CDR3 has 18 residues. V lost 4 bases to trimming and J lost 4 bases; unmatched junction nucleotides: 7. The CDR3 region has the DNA TGTGCCAGCAGCAAGGGACTAGCGGGGGGGCCTAGCACCGGGGAGCTGTTTTTT. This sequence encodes CASSKGLAGGPSTGELFF.

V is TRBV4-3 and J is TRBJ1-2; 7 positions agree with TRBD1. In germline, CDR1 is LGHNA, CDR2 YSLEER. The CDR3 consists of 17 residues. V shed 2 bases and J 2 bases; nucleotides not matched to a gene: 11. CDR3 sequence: CASSQRGTAKLNYGYTF. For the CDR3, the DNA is TGCGCCAGCAGCCAACGCGGGACAGCAAAATTGAACTATGGCTACACCTTC.

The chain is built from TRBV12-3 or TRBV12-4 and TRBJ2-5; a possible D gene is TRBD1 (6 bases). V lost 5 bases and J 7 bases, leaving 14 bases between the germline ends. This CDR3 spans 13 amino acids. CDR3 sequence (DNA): TGTGCCAGCAGTCCCGCGGGCAGGGGGACCCAGTACTTC. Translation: CASSPAGRGTQYF.

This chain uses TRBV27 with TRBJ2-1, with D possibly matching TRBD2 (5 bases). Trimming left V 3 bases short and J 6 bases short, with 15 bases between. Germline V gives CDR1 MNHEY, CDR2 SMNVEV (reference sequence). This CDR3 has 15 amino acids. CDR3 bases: TGTGCCAGCAGTTTTGGGTGGGAGAAGGTCAATGAGCAGTTCTTC. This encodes CASSFGWEKVNEQFF.

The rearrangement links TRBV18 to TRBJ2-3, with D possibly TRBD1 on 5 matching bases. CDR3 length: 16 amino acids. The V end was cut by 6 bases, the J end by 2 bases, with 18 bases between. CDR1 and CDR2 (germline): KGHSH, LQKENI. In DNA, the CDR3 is TGTGCCAGCTCCCCAAGATCCAGGGCCATCACAGATACGCAGTATTTT. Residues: CASSPRSRAITDTQYF.

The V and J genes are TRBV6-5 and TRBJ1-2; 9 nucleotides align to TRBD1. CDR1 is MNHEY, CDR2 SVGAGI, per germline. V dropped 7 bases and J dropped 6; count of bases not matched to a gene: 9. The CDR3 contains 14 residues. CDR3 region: CASNPGQGLDGYTF. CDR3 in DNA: TGTGCCAGCAACCCGGGACAGGGACTAGATGGCTACACCTTC.

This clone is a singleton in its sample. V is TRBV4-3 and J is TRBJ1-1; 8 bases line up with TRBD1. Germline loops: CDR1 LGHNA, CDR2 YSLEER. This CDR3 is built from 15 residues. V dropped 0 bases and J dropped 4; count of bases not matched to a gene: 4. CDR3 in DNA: TGCGCCAGCAGCCAAGATACAGGGGGTGGCACTGAAGCTTTCTTT. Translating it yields CASSQDTGGGTEAFF.